This section outlines one T cell receptor beta chain sequence together with its context. Its matching antigen is unknown. These data come from a study of cytomegalovirus exposure and HLA in healthy donors. Study observations and caveats: Later genetic work tied a missense DCLRE1C variant to beta-chain V and J trimming. Published work reported that the classifier diagnosed cytomegalovirus status with high specificity and sensitivity.

A multiplex PCR was run with 60 Vbeta primers and 13 Jbeta primers. Sequencing used immunoSEQ multiplex PCR; TCRdb keeps in-frame clones, though not all of them. The sample carries 150,000 to 200,000 clones, 75% recorded once. The germline V gene has CDR1 MNHEY and CDR2 SMNVEV (reference sequence). J lost 5 bases, V lost 4 bases, and 15 bases had no gene match. CDR3 length: 17 amino acids. This clonotype was obtained from a woman in her thirties or forties in good health and CMV-seropositive. What was sequenced was PBMCs. This chain connects TRBV27 to TRBJ1-2; the match to TRBD1 covers 8 bases. Here the CDR3 reads CASSSLRQGSVLYGYTF. In DNA form, the CDR3 reads TGTGCCAGCAGTTCTCTAAGACAGGGGAGTGTGCTTTATGGCTACACCTTC.